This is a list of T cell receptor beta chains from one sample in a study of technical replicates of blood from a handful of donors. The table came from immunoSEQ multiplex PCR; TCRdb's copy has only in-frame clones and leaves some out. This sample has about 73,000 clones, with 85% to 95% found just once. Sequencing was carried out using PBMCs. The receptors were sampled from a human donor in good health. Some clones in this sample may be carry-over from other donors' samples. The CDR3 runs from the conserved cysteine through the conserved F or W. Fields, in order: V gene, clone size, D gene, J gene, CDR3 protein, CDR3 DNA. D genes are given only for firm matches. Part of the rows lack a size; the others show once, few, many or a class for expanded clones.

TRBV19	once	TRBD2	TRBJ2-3	CASSIGRANTDTQYF	TGTGCCAGTAGTATTGGGAGGGCCAATACAGATACGCAGTATTTT
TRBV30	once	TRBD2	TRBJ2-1	CAWSAARLAARGEQFF	TGTGCCTGGAGTGCTGCTAGACTAGCGGCCCGTGGGGAGCAGTTCTTC
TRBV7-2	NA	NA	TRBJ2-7	CASSLSAFVSYEQYF	TGTGCCAGCAGCTTATCTGCGTTTGTATCCTACGAGCAGTACTTC
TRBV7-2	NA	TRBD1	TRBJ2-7	CASSSGQGEQYF	TGTGCCAGCAGCTCGGGACAGGGCGAGCAGTACTTC
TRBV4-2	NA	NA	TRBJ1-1	CASSQNRGRGKNTEAFF	TGTGCCAGCAGCCAAAATAGGGGGAGGGGGAAGAACACTGAAGCTTTCTTT
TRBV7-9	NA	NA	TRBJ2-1	CASKAGVYNEQFF	TGTGCCAGCAAGGCAGGGGTGTACAATGAGCAGTTCTTC
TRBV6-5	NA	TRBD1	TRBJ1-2	CASSYSSDRGLYGYTF	TGTGCCAGCAGTTACTCGTCGGACAGGGGTCTCTATGGCTACACCTTC
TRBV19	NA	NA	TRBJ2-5	CASSIGEERGETQYF	TGTGCCAGTAGTATAGGGGAGGAAAGGGGCGAGACCCAGTACTTC
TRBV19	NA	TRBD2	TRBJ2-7	CASIASGRAYEQYF	TGTGCCAGTATTGCAAGCGGGAGAGCCTACGAGCAGTACTTC
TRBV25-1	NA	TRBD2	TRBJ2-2	CASRQTSATAGELFF	TGTGCCAGCAGGCAGACTAGCGCTACGGCCGGGGAGCTGTTTTTT
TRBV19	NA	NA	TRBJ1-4	CASSSTGWNEKLFF	TGTGCCAGTAGTTCGACAGGTTGGAATGAAAAACTGTTTTTT
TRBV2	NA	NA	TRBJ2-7	CASSGEYEQYF	TGTGCCAGCAGTGGGGAGTACGAGCAGTACTTC
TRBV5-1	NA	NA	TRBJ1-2	CASSLKTGPPYGYTF	TGCGCCAGCAGCTTGAAAACAGGCCCTCCATATGGCTACACCTTC
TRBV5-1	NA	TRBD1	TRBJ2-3	CASSPLPGQGTDTQYF	TGCGCCAGCAGCCCACTTCCGGGACAGGGGACAGATACGCAGTATTTT
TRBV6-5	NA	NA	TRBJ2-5	CASSRRLDQETQYF	TGTGCCAGCAGTCGTCGACTAGATCAAGAGACCCAGTACTTC
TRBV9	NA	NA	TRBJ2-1	CASSVAGADNEQFF	TGTGCCAGCAGCGTAGCGGGAGCGGACAATGAGCAGTTCTTC
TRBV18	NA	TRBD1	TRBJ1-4	CASSPTGGSEKLFF	TGTGCCAGCTCACCTACAGGGGGGAGTGAAAAACTGTTTTTT
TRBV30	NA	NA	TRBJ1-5	CAWSPTSGQPQHF	TGTGCCTGGAGTCCCACGTCAGGGCAGCCCCAGCATTTT
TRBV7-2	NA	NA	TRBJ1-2	CASSAGQLYGYTF	TGTGCCAGCAGCGCAGGACAGCTCTATGGCTACACCTTC
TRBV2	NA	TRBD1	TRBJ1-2	CASSDVGQAEGYTF	TGTGCCAGCAGTGATGTTGGACAGGCGGAGGGCTACACCTTC
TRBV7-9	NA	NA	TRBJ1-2	CASSAQGTLPVGYTF	TGTGCCAGCAGCGCCCAGGGAACCTTACCAGTCGGCTACACCTTC
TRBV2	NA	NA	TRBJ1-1	CASSFDRNTEAFF	TGTGCCAGCAGCTTTGACAGGAACACTGAAGCTTTCTTT
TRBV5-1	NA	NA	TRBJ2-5	CASSPVGGPETQYF	TGCGCCAGCAGCCCTGTAGGGGGTCCAGAGACCCAGTACTTC
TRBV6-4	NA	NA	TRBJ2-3	CASSDGESTDTQYF	TGTGCCAGCAGTGACGGGGAGAGCACAGATACGCAGTATTTT
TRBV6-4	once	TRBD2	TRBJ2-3	CASSPGGTDTQYF	TGTGCCAGCAGCCCCGGGGGGACAGATACGCAGTATTTT
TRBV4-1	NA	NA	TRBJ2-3	CASSQESVSRAAEGDTQYF	TGCGCCAGCAGCCAAGAGAGTGTATCTCGAGCGGCTGAGGGAGATACGCAGTATTTT
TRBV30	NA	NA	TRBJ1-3	CAWKRGLTNTIYF	TGTGCCTGGAAGAGGGGACTTACAAACACCATATATTTT
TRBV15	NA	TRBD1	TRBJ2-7	CATSRDMGQANYEQYF	TGTGCCACCAGCAGAGATATGGGACAGGCTAACTACGAGCAGTACTTC
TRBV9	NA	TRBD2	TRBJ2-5	CASSPRTSGGEETQYF	TGTGCCAGCAGCCCAAGGACTAGCGGGGGTGAAGAGACCCAGTACTTC
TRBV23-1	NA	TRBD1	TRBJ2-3	CASSQGQGLGDTQYF	TGCGCCAGCAGTCAAGGACAGGGACTGGGGGATACGCAGTATTTT
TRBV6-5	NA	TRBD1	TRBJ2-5	CASSPQGSGRETQYF	TGTGCCAGCAGTCCACAGGGGAGTGGTAGGGAGACCCAGTACTTC
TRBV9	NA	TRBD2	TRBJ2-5	CASGGAWETQYF	TGTGCCTCGGGGGGGGCTTGGGAGACCCAGTACTTC
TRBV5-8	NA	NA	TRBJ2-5	CASRPTSYETQYF	TGTGCCAGCAGACCCACTAGTTACGAGACCCAGTACTTC
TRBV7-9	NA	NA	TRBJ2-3	CASSLRGERLSTDTQYF	TGTGCCAGCAGCCTCCGGGGTGAGCGGTTAAGCACAGATACGCAGTATTTT
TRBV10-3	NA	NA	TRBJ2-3	CAISQDTDTQYF	TGTGCCATCAGTCAGGACACAGATACGCAGTATTTT
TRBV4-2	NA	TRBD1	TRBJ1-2	CASSSPTWTGGADGYTF	TGTGCCAGCAGCTCACCAACTTGGACAGGGGGCGCGGATGGCTACACCTTC
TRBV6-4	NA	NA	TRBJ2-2	CASSEEGATGELFF	TGTGCCAGCAGTGAGGAGGGGGCCACCGGGGAGCTGTTTTTT
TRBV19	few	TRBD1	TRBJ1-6	CASSPLDRNSPLHF	TGTGCCAGTAGTCCTTTGGACAGGAATTCACCCCTCCACTTT
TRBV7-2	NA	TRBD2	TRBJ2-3	CASSPQLAKPTDTQYF	TGTGCCAGCAGCCCACAACTAGCGAAACCCACAGATACGCAGTATTTT
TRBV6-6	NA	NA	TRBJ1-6	CASQGNNSPLHF	TGTGCCAGCCAGGGAAATAATTCACCCCTCCACTTT
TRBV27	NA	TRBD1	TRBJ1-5	CASSSTSTGNQPQHF	TGTGCCAGCAGTTCCACATCGACAGGGAATCAGCCCCAGCATTTT
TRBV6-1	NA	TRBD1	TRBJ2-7	CASSEAGTAYEQYF	TGTGCCAGCAGTGAAGCCGGGACAGCCTACGAGCAGTACTTC
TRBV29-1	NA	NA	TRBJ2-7	CSVQSPDTYTEQYF	TGCAGCGTCCAAAGCCCGGACACCTATACCGAGCAGTACTTC
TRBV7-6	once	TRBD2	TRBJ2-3	CASSSGGRGDTQYF	TGTGCCAGCAGCTCGGGCGGGAGAGGTGATACGCAGTATTTT
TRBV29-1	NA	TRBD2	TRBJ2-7	CSVTETSGVSYEQYF	TGCAGCGTCACCGAGACTAGCGGCGTTTCCTACGAGCAGTACTTC
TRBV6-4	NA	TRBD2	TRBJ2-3	CASSPAGDNTDTQYF	TGTGCCAGCAGTCCAGCGGGGGATAACACAGATACGCAGTATTTT
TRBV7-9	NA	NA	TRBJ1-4	CASSSGDRITNEKLFF	TGTGCCAGCAGCTCCGGCGACAGAATAACTAATGAAAAACTGTTTTTT
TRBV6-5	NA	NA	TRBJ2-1	CASSSVRLHNEQFF	TGTGCCAGCAGCTCCGTGCGCCTCCACAATGAGCAGTTCTTC
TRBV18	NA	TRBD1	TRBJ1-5	CASSRQGGPQHF	TGTGCCAGCTCACGTCAGGGGGGGCCCCAGCATTTT
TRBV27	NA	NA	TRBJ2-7	CASSLVTGYEQYF	TGTGCCAGCAGTTTAGTCACAGGGTACGAGCAGTACTTC
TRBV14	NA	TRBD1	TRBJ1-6	CASSPGQGKAYNSPLHF	TGTGCCAGCAGCCCGGGACAGGGGAAGGCCTATAATTCACCCCTCCACTTT
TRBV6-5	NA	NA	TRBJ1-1	CASSYSAGFKRGEAFF	TGTGCCAGCAGTTACTCGGCCGGTTTTAAACGGGGTGAAGCTTTCTTT
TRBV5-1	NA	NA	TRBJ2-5	CASSRRDGQETQYF	TGCGCCAGCAGCCGGAGGGACGGCCAAGAGACCCAGTACTTC
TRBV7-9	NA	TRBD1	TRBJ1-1	CASRIYPGTGDNGAFF	TGTGCCAGCCGAATTTATCCCGGGACAGGGGATAATGGAGCTTTCTTT
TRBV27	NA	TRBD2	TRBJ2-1	CATRGLAGSNEQFF	TGTGCCACCCGCGGCCTAGCGGGAAGTAATGAGCAGTTCTTC
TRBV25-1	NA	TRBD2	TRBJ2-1	CASRLAGANEQFF	TGTGCCAGCAGGCTAGCGGGAGCCAATGAGCAGTTCTTC
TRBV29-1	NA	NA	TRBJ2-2	CSVETNIKELFF	TGCAGCGTTGAAACTAATATAAAGGAGCTGTTTTTT
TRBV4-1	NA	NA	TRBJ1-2	CASSQGTGGYTF	TGCGCCAGCAGCCAAGGTACAGGAGGCTACACCTTC
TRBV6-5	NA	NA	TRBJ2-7	CASGQERAEQYF	TGTGCCAGCGGCCAGGAGCGGGCCGAGCAGTACTTC